The 27 T cell receptor beta chains listed next were all sequenced from one sample in a study of cytomegalovirus exposure and HLA in healthy donors. The PCR ran on 60 Vbeta and 13 Jbeta primers. TCRdb's copy holds only in-frame clones and misses some; the assay was immunoSEQ multiplex PCR. The profile covers roughly 200,000 clones, with 75% appearing a single time and about 3% taken by the ten largest. Sequencing was carried out using PBMCs. The source of these receptors is a male donor in good health and CMV-seronegative.

This chain uses TRBV7-2 with TRBJ2-5; unclear D gene. Germline CDR1 is SGHTA and CDR2 is FQGNSA. The CDR3 runs 12 residues. Between the trimmed V and J ends, which lost 5 bases and 7 bases, there was a span of 11 bases. The CDR3 spells CASSPFIGTQYF. In DNA form, the CDR3 reads TGTGCCAGCAGCCCTTTTATCGGGACCCAGTACTTC.

The DNA of the CDR3 is TGTGCCAGCAGTCCCCCAGGGATCTACTATGGCTACACCTTC. Protein product: CASSPPGIYYGYTF. The chain links TRBV25-1 to TRBJ1-2, with D possibly being TRBD1 (5 bases). The length of the CDR3 is 14 residues. The V end was cut by 5 bases, the J end by 3 bases, with 13 bases between. Germline CDR1 and CDR2: MGHDK and SYGVNS.

V is TRBV4-2 and J is TRBJ2-1, with a weak D call TRBD2 (6 bases). This CDR3 comprises 15 residues. Germline CDR1 LGHNA, CDR2 YNFKEQ. V lost 1 base and J lost 3, with 10 bases in between. The CDR3 DNA reads TGTGCCAGCAGCCAAGGTAATAGCGGCTACAATGAGCAGTTCTTC. Residues: CASSQGNSGYNEQFF.

This chain connects TRBV9 to TRBJ2-7, with 13 bases fitting TRBD2. V shed 5 bases and J 2 bases; nucleotides not matched to a gene: 4. Germline V CDR1 and CDR2: SGDLS, YYNGEE. The CDR3 spans 15 residues. CDR3 in DNA: TGTGCCAGCAGTGCCGGGACTAGCGGGACCTACGAGCAGTACTTC. Encoded protein: CASSAGTSGTYEQYF.

J is TRBJ2-3 and V is TRBV4-1; D is unresolved. The CDR3 length is 14 residues. V was pared by 4 bases and J by 2 bases, with 10 bases between. Germline V gene lookup returns CDR1 MGHRA and CDR2 YSYEKL. The CDR3 coding sequence is TGCGCCAGCAGCCCACGGGTCCACACAGATACGCAGTATTTT. Translating it yields CASSPRVHTDTQYF.

This chain links TRBV7-2 with TRBJ1-5, with 7 bases matching TRBD1. CDR3 length: 13 amino acids. Trimming took 6 bases from V and 5 from J; bases not matched to a gene: 4. Germline assignment: CDR1 SGHTA and CDR2 FQGNSA. The CDR3 region has the DNA TGTGCCAGCAGATTTACAGGGGATCAGCCCCAGCATTTT. Amino acids: CASRFTGDQPQHF.

The chain couples TRBV28 to TRBJ2-1; D may be TRBD2 (5 bases). Looked up from germline, CDR1 is MDHEN and CDR2 is SYDVKM. V lost 4 bases to trimming and J lost 0 bases, with 10 bases between them. There are 15 residues in the CDR3. CDR3 nucleotides: TGTGCCAGCAGTTCTAGCCCGAGCTCCTACAATGAGCAGTTCTTC. Its translation is CASSSSPSSYNEQFF. Full variable domain (outside the CDR3, taken from reference TRBV28 and TRBJ2-1): DVKVTQSSRYLVKRTGEKVFLECVQDMDHENMFWYRQDPGLGLRLIYFSYDVKMKEKGDIPEGYSVSREKKERFSLILESASTNQTSMYLCASSSSPSSYNEQFFGPGTRLTVL.

The chain employs TRBV6-6 and TRBJ1-5; D gene unclear. Germline V lookup: CDR1 MNHNY, CDR2 SVGAGI (reference sequence). This CDR3 comprises 15 residues. The germline V and J ends were trimmed by 2 bases and 5 bases, with 13 bases remaining between them. The CDR3, as DNA: TGTGCCAGCAGTTACCAACCGAATAGAGATCAGCCCCAGCATTTT. Protein sequence: CASSYQPNRDQPQHF.

CDR3 amino acids: CASSQGLAANEQFF. The CDR3, as DNA: TGTGCCAGCAGCCAGGGACTAGCGGCTAATGAGCAGTTCTTC. The chain is built from TRBV5-5 and TRBJ2-1, with 11 bases aligning to TRBD2. The V and J ends lost 4 bases and 7 bases, in that order; junction bases with no gene match: 4. The CDR3 is made up of 14 amino acids. Germline-derived CDR1 and CDR2 are SGHKS and YYEKEE (reference sequence).

V and J are TRBV14 and TRBJ2-1; no clear D. Germline assignment: CDR1 SGHDN and CDR2 FVKESK. Trimming removed 4 bases from V and 0 bases from J, with 10 bases in between. The CDR3 length is 15 residues. The CDR3 DNA reads TGTGCCAGCAGCCCAGACCTCAGCTCCTACAATGAGCAGTTCTTC. Its protein is CASSPDLSSYNEQFF.

The chain links TRBV12-5 to TRBJ1-4; the match to TRBD1 covers 7 bases. CDR1 is LGHNT and CDR2 is FRNRAP in the germline V gene. J gave up 4 bases and V 5 bases, and 4 bases lay outside the gene matches. The CDR3 has 14 amino acids. CDR3 DNA: TGTGCTAGTGGTACCGGGACAGATAATGAAAAACTGTTTTTT. Translated: CASGTGTDNEKLFF.

The gene calls are TRBV9 and TRBJ2-7; D is possibly TRBD2 (7 bases). There are 16 residues in the CDR3. Germline V gene sequence: CDR1 SGDLS, CDR2 YYNGEE. Trimming left V 4 bases short and J 4 bases short, with 21 bases between. The CDR3 DNA is TGTGCCAGCAGCCCCCTTCTCGGACGGGGGGCTTACGAGCAGTACTTC. Amino acids: CASSPLLGRGAYEQYF.

Note on this clone: The sample holds other DNA sequences that translate to the same CDR3. V and J are TRBV10-1 and TRBJ2-1; TRBD2 matches 7 bases. This CDR3 region has 15 residues. Germline V lookup: CDR1 WNHNN, CDR2 SYGVQD (reference sequence). V shed 6 bases and J 0 bases; nucleotides not matched to a gene: 5. The CDR3 bases are TGCGCCAGCAGCGGGGGGAGTAGCTCCTACAATGAGCAGTTCTTC. Its translation: CASSGGSSSYNEQFF.

The rearrangement links TRBV28 to TRBJ2-5; D perhaps matches TRBD1 (7 bases). The DNA matches TRBJ2-7 better at its end, which makes the J call doubtful. CDR3 length: 14 residues. Looked up from germline, CDR1 is MDHEN and CDR2 is SYDVKM. CDR3 amino acids: CASSFGGGGYEQYF. The CDR3, as DNA: TGTGCCAGCAGTTTTGGAGGGGGCGGTTACGAGCAGTACTTC.

The genes are TRBV10-3 and TRBJ1-6, with D maybe TRBD1 (5 bases). V was trimmed by 0 bases and J by 7 bases, leaving 10 bases between them. The length of the CDR3 is 15 residues. Per the germline V gene, CDR1 is ENHRY and CDR2 is SYGVKD. The CDR3 is CAISESPQANSPLHF. The CDR3, as DNA: TGTGCCATCAGTGAGTCGCCACAGGCAAATTCACCCCTCCACTTT.

The chain is built from TRBV9 and TRBJ2-1, with 9 positions matching TRBD2. CDR1 and CDR2 (germline): SGDLS, YYNGEE. CDR3 length: 14 amino acids. V lost 3 bases to trimming and J lost 7 bases; unmatched junction nucleotides: 5. In nucleotides, the CDR3 is TGTGCCAGCAGCGAGGGGACTAGCCTAAATGAGCAGTTCTTC. Translating gives CASSEGTSLNEQFF.

The chain combines TRBV6-5 with TRBJ2-1; 7 nucleotides align to TRBD1. Trimming cost V 6 bases and J 7 bases; bases outside gene matches: 3. The CDR3 loop spans 12 amino acids. The germline CDR1 and CDR2 sequences are MNHEY and SVGAGI. The CDR3 DNA reads as TGTGCCAGCAGCCCACAGGGGAATGAGCAGTTCTTC. It yields the protein CASSPQGNEQFF.

The chain is built from TRBV6-6 and TRBJ1-2; D is uncertain. Germline CDR1 and CDR2: MNHNY and SVGAGI (reference sequence). Trimming took 2 bases from V and 3 from J, leaving 13 bases between them. This CDR3 region has 15 residues. The CDR3 sequence is CASSYRQEVDYGYTF. CDR3 DNA sequence: TGTGCCAGCAGTTACCGGCAGGAGGTTGACTATGGCTACACCTTC.

This clone was recorded once. The V call is TRBV7-9, the J call TRBJ1-1; no definite D call. V dropped 1 base and J dropped 0 bases, with 9 bases sitting between them. The CDR3 spans 15 residues. Germline CDR1 reads SEHNR; CDR2 reads FQNEAQ (reference sequence). The CDR3 sequence is CASSLVREMNTEAFF. The CDR3 DNA reads TGTGCCAGCAGCTTAGTGCGGGAGATGAACACTGAAGCTTTCTTT.

The gene calls are TRBV6-6 and TRBJ2-2; D is undetermined. The CDR3 covers 15 residues. The V end lost 2 bases, the J end lost 1 base, and 8 bases lay between the germline ends. Germline-derived CDR1 and CDR2 are MNHNY and SVGAGI (reference sequence). This CDR3 is CASSYAAKNTGELFF. CDR3 DNA sequence: TGTGCCAGCAGTTACGCGGCAAAGAACACCGGGGAGCTGTTTTTT.

The chain is built from TRBV19 and TRBJ1-1, with 8 bases matching TRBD1. V dropped 9 bases and J dropped 0; count of bases not matched to a gene: 9. Germline-derived CDR1 and CDR2 are LNHDA and SQIVND (reference sequence). This CDR3 spans 15 amino acids. The CDR3 bases are TGTGCCAGCTCGAGGGGACAGGCTATGAACACTGAAGCTTTCTTT. This gives the protein CASSRGQAMNTEAFF.

This clone was observed a few times. The chain couples TRBV5-1 to TRBJ2-1, with D possibly TRBD1 on 5 matching bases. V dropped 0 bases and J dropped 6 bases, with 13 bases sitting between them. Germline assignment: CDR1 SGHRS and CDR2 YFSETQ. There are 15 residues in the CDR3. The CDR3 bases are TGCGCCAGCAGCTTGGGTACAGGCCTCCTCAATGAGCAGTTCTTC. It specifies CASSLGTGLLNEQFF.

The rearrangement joins TRBV7-8 to TRBJ1-3; no clear D gene. From germline, CDR1 is SGHVS and CDR2 FQNEAQ. The V end lost 5 bases, the J end lost 2 bases, and 16 bases lay between the germline ends. This CDR3 spans 16 amino acids. The CDR3 sequence: CASSPRNAAPGNTIYF. CDR3 DNA sequence: TGTGCCAGCAGCCCTCGGAACGCGGCACCTGGAAACACCATATATTTT.

The chain recombines TRBV18 with TRBJ1-5, with D perhaps matching TRBD1 (5 bases). The CDR3 has 13 amino acids. CDR1 KGHSH and CDR2 LQKENI come from the germline V gene. Trimming took off 6 bases at V and 2 bases at J, with 8 bases between the two ends. The CDR3 DNA sequence: TGTGCCAGCTCTCTACAGGGCAATCAGCCCCAGCATTTT. Amino acid sequence: CASSLQGNQPQHF.

V gene TRBV28 combines with J gene TRBJ2-7; 9 positions agree with TRBD2. V shed 1 base, J shed 1 base, and the junction held 5 bases outside the gene matches. The CDR3 spans 16 residues. Germline CDR1 MDHEN, CDR2 SYDVKM. Here the CDR3 reads CASSLFSSGVSYEQYF. CDR3 DNA: TGTGCCAGCAGTTTATTCTCTAGCGGGGTTTCCTACGAGCAGTACTTC. The variable domain in full, completed from reference TRBV28 and TRBJ2-7, reads DVKVTQSSRYLVKRTGEKVFLECVQDMDHENMFWYRQDPGLGLRLIYFSYDVKMKEKGDIPEGYSVSREKKERFSLILESASTNQTSMYLCASSLFSSGVSYEQYFGPGTRLTVT.

This chain links TRBV29-1 with TRBJ1-1; D is uncertain. Germline CDR1 is SQVTM and CDR2 is ANQGSEA. The CDR3 is made up of 10 amino acids. The CDR3 loop reads CSCRSTEAFF. CDR3 DNA sequence: TGCAGTTGCAGGTCCACTGAAGCTTTCTTT. The variable domain in full, completed from reference TRBV29-1 and TRBJ1-1, reads SAVISQKPSRDICQRGTSLTIQCQVDSQVTMMFWYRQQPGQSLTLIATANQGSEATYESGFVIDKFPISRPNLTFSTLTVSNMSPEDSSIYLCSCRSTEAFFGQGTRLTVV.

The chain couples TRBV28 to TRBJ2-1; 7 bases are shared with TRBD1. The germline gives CDR1 MDHEN, CDR2 SYDVKM. The CDR3 consists of 15 residues. V dropped 6 bases and J dropped 2; count of bases not matched to a gene: 7. The CDR3: CASRHRGGTYNEQFF. The CDR3 DNA follows: TGTGCCAGCAGGCACAGGGGTGGCACCTACAATGAGCAGTTCTTC.